The sequence of this T cell receptor beta chain was determined in a study of T cell repertoires and HLA-DP antigens. Study in general: Transduced HeLa cells presented HLA-DP to CD4+ T cells. Overall study findings and caveats: Naive and memory CD4+ cells were analysed together, not apart. Clones undetected before culture averaged roughly 40% against one allele and about 50% against the other.

Note on this clone: Its antigen is unknown.

Germline trimming cut 0 bases from V and 6 bases from J; bases unmatched to any gene: 8. Germline-derived CDR1 and CDR2 are LNHDA and SQIVND (reference sequence). This CDR3 spans 16 amino acids. Profiled with immunoSEQ multiplex PCR; TCRdb holds only in-frame clones, not every one. The data contain about 120,000 clones, roughly 92% of them seen just once; the ten biggest clones take up approximately 0.29%. Sequenced: CD4+ T cells from PBMCs. The chain has TRBV19 and TRBJ2-3; 8 bases agree with TRBD1. This receptor was obtained from a woman aged 18-29 years in good health and CMV-seronegative. The CDR3 sequence: CASSIDRGRGSDTQYF. In DNA, the CDR3 is TGTGCCAGTAGTATAGACAGGGGGCGCGGCTCTGATACGCAGTATTTT.